The 25 T cell receptor beta chains below come from one sample, sequenced in a study of T cells after yellow fever vaccination. TCRdb ran MiXCR on the 5' RACE reads and lists one entry per CDR3 protein. Altogether some 250,000 distinct CDR3 sequences are present, over 3% being singletons, with the ten largest covering 19%. Material: PBMCs, obtained 15 days after the yellow fever booster vaccination. The receptor source for this set is a man between 18 and 29 years old who received the YFV17D yellow fever vaccine.

This clonotype was observed at least ten times. The rearrangement joins TRBV5-1 to TRBJ2-5; tentatively, D is TRBD1 (6 bases). The CDR3 extends over 14 amino acids. Trimming shortened V by 1 base and J by 5 bases, and 12 bases separated the two germline ends. Germline V gives CDR1 SGHRS, CDR2 YFSETQ. The CDR3 DNA reads TGCGCCAGCAGCTTGACAGGGAGTGGGGAGACCCAGTACTTC. It yields the protein CASSLTGSGETQYF.

This clonotype was seen at least ten times. This chain connects TRBV7-9 to TRBJ2-7; 7 nucleotides agree with TRBD1. V shed 5 bases and J 7 bases; nucleotides not matched to a gene: 14. This CDR3 has 15 residues. The germline V gene encodes CDR1 SEHNR and CDR2 FQNEAQ (reference sequence). CDR3 in DNA: TGTGCCAGCAGCCCAGAGGGGGCAGGGGGTCGTGAGCAGTACTTC. Encoded protein: CASSPEGAGGREQYF.

The sample holds many counts of this clonotype. V is TRBV4-3 and J is TRBJ2-7; D not resolved. The germline CDR1 and CDR2 sequences are LGHNA and YSLEER. V was trimmed by 0 bases and J by 4 bases, leaving 13 bases between them. The CDR3 totals 15 residues. CDR3 amino acids: CASSQDQATRYEQYV. In nucleotides, the CDR3 is TGCGCCAGCAGCCAAGATCAGGCCACCAGATACGAGCAGTACGTC.

Only a few counts were recorded for this clonotype. The genes are TRBV10-3 and TRBJ1-2; D is possibly TRBD1 (6 bases). Germline CDR1 and CDR2: ENHRY and SYGVKD. The V end was cut by 6 bases, the J end by 6 bases, with 17 bases between. The CDR3 is made up of 14 amino acids. The CDR3 reads CAIRGAVRGDGYTF. The CDR3 DNA follows: TGTGCCATCAGGGGGGCCGTCAGGGGCGATGGCTACACCTTC.

This chain joins TRBV20-1 and TRBJ1-4, with 7 positions matching TRBD1. Germline CDR1 is DFQATT and CDR2 is SNEGSKA (reference sequence). V shed 6 bases, J shed 7 bases, and the junction held 11 bases outside the gene matches. The CDR3 runs to 14 residues. CDR3 residues: CSAAGQPNGEKLFF. CDR3 nucleotides: TGCAGTGCGGCGGGACAGCCTAATGGTGAAAAACTGTTTTTT.

This clonotype was counted only a few times. The chain is built from TRBV7-6 and TRBJ2-2, with D perhaps TRBD1 or TRBD2 (6 bases each). V gave up 6 bases and J gave up 2 bases, with 7 bases separating them. There are 13 residues in the CDR3. Germline V gene lookup returns CDR1 SGHVS and CDR2 FNYEAQ. This chain's CDR3 is CASRGGNTGELFF. CDR3 coding DNA: TGTGCCAGCAGGGGGGGCAACACCGGGGAGCTGTTTTTT. The full variable domain, completed using reference TRBV7-6 and TRBJ2-2, is GAGVSQSPRYKVTKRGQDVALRCDPISGHVSLYWYRQALGQGPEFLTYFNYEAQQDKSGLPNDRFSAERPEGSISTLTIQRTEQRDSAMYRCASRGGNTGELFFGEGSRLTVL.

This clonotype was seen ten or more times. The chain is built from TRBV7-9 and TRBJ1-2; TRBD1 agrees at 8 bases. V lost 5 bases and J lost 3; bases outside the gene matches: 5. The germline V gene has CDR1 SEHNR and CDR2 FQNEAQ (reference sequence). CDR3 length: 14 amino acids. Written as DNA, the CDR3 is TGTGCCAGCAGCCCCGGACAGGGTCACTATGGCTACACCTTC. Translation gives CASSPGQGHYGYTF.

This clonotype was recorded many times. The chain carries TRBV4-1 and TRBJ2-2; no clear D. Trimming cost V 1 base and J 6 bases, with 12 bases left between them. In germline, CDR1 is MGHRA, CDR2 YSYEKL. The CDR3 totals 15 residues. Here the CDR3 reads CASSQVIIGPGELFF. The CDR3, as DNA: TGCGCCAGCAGCCAAGTAATAATCGGGCCCGGGGAGCTGTTTTTT.

This clonotype was seen ten or more times. The CDR3 DNA is TGTGCCAGCAGCCCAGAAAACATTCAGTACTTC. This translates into CASSPENIQYF. The rearrangement uses TRBV7-9 and TRBJ2-4; D not certain. From germline, CDR1 is SEHNR and CDR2 FQNEAQ (reference sequence). Trimming removed 5 bases from V and 5 bases from J, with 4 bases in between. The CDR3 runs to 11 residues.

This clonotype was picked up many times. The chain couples TRBV4-3 to TRBJ1-2; weak D call: TRBD1 (6 bases). The V end lost 1 base, the J end lost 5 bases, and 8 bases lay between the germline ends. Germline V gives CDR1 LGHNA, CDR2 YSLEER. This CDR3 has 13 amino acids. CDR3 amino acids: CASSQGGGYGYTF. Written as DNA, the CDR3 is TGCGCCAGCAGCCAAGGAGGGGGTTATGGCTACACCTTC.

This clonotype was observed many times. The chain links TRBV12-3 or TRBV12-4 to TRBJ1-5; weak D call: TRBD1 (5 bases). This CDR3 has 14 residues. Deletions cut 5 bases from V and 2 bases from J, with 10 bases between. This CDR3 reads CASSLGLGNQPQHF. The CDR3 DNA follows: TGTGCCAGCAGTCTGGGACTGGGCAATCAGCCCCAGCATTTT.

This clonotype has a count of ten or more. This chain links TRBV7-3 with TRBJ2-3; 13 bases agree with TRBD2. This CDR3 comprises 17 residues. J gave up 0 bases and V 5 bases, and 5 bases lay outside the gene matches. Germline CDR1 is SGHTA and CDR2 is FQGTGA. The CDR3 sequence is CASSTRTSGGSTDTQYF. CDR3 sequence (DNA): TGTGCCAGCAGCACCCGGACTAGCGGGGGTAGCACAGATACGCAGTATTTT.

This clonotype was detected ten times or more. The chain carries TRBV7-9 and TRBJ2-7; TRBD1 is a possible D gene (6 bases). Deletions cut 5 bases from V and 6 bases from J, with 20 bases between. The CDR3 spans 15 residues. Looked up from germline, CDR1 is SEHNR and CDR2 is FQNEAQ (reference sequence). The CDR3 reads CASSQGWGPDIEQYV. The DNA for the CDR3 is TGTGCCAGCAGCCAGGGGTGGGGCCCGGACATCGAGCAGTACGTC.

V gene TRBV6-4 combines with J gene TRBJ2-2; 8 bases line up with TRBD2. This CDR3 comprises 13 residues. V shed 8 bases, J shed 5 bases, and the junction held 4 bases outside the gene matches. Looked up from germline, CDR1 is MRHNA and CDR2 is SNTAGT. The CDR3 DNA follows: TGTGCCAGCTGTAGCGGGGAGACCGGGGAGCTGTTTTTT. It translates to CASCSGETGELFF.

This clonotype was found many times. This chain uses TRBV5-1 with TRBJ2-3; D gene unclear. Between the trimmed V and J ends, which lost 6 bases and 5 bases, there was a span of 10 bases. CDR1 is SGHRS and CDR2 is YFSETQ in the germline V gene. The CDR3 consists of 12 residues. The CDR3 nucleotides are TGCGCCAGCACTGGGGTCGGAGATACGCAGTATTTT. This encodes CASTGVGDTQYF.

At least ten counts were recorded for this clonotype. The gene calls are TRBV5-1 and TRBJ1-3; possible D gene TRBD1, 6 bases. Germline-derived CDR1 and CDR2 are SGHRS and YFSETQ. Deletions cut 4 bases from V and 4 bases from J, with 24 bases between. The CDR3 is 18 amino acids. CDR3 sequence (DNA): TGCGCCAGCAGCCTACGGGACACGGGGCAAGGTCTCGGAAACACCATATATTTT. Protein product: CASSLRDTGQGLGNTIYF.

The table lists this clonotype with a few counts. The chain has TRBV18 and TRBJ1-4; D not certain. This CDR3 is built from 14 residues. With 2 bases removed from V and 6 bases from J, the gap between germline ends came to 10 bases. The V gene's germline CDR1 is KGHSH and CDR2 LQKENI. CDR3 residues: CASSPGYTDEKLFF. DNA of the CDR3: TGTGCCAGCTCACCAGGGTATACGGATGAAAAACTGTTTTTT.

This clonotype was recorded at least ten times. The V call is TRBV5-1, the J call TRBJ2-3; D is possibly TRBD2 (6 bases). CDR1 is SGHRS and CDR2 is YFSETQ in the germline V gene. The germline V and J ends were trimmed by 4 bases and 0 bases, with 18 bases remaining between them. CDR3 size: 17 residues. This chain's CDR3 is CASSPIFGGWSTDTQYF. The CDR3 coding sequence is TGCGCCAGCAGCCCTATCTTTGGAGGGTGGAGCACAGATACGCAGTATTTT. The entire variable domain, with the rest obtained from reference TRBV5-1 and TRBJ2-3, is as follows: KAGVTQTPRYLIKTRGQQVTLSCSPISGHRSVSWYQQTPGQGLQFLFEYFSETQRNKGNFPGRFSGRQFSNSRSEMNVSTLELGDSALYLCASSPIFGGWSTDTQYFGPGTRLTVL.

This clonotype was counted at least ten times. The chain has TRBV6-5 and TRBJ2-1; D could derive from TRBD1 or TRBD2 (5 bases each). This CDR3 is 15 amino acids long. The germline V gene has CDR1 MNHEY and CDR2 SVGAGI. V was trimmed by 5 bases and J by 6 bases, leaving 17 bases between them. CDR3 loop: CASSKGRRERNEQFF. Here the CDR3 DNA reads TGTGCCAGCAGTAAGGGACGGCGAGAACGCAATGAGCAGTTCTTC.

This clonotype was recorded at least ten times. V usage is TRBV28 and J usage is TRBJ1-6; D is unresolved. This CDR3 is 15 amino acids long. Germline CDR1 MDHEN, CDR2 SYDVKM. V lost 3 bases to trimming and J lost 0 bases, with 6 bases between them. As DNA, the CDR3 is TGTGCCAGCAGTTTCGGGAGCTCCTATAATTCACCCCTCCACTTT. Translated, it gives CASSFGSSYNSPLHF.

Many counts were recorded for this clonotype. V is TRBV5-1 and J is TRBJ1-2, with D uncertain. Germline values: CDR1 SGHRS, CDR2 YFSETQ. The V gene lost 2 bases and the J gene lost 8 bases, with 13 bases spanning the gap. This CDR3 has 13 amino acids. This CDR3 reads CASSLTNPYGYTF. The CDR3 DNA reads as TGCGCCAGCAGCTTAACAAACCCGTACGGCTACACCTTC.

This clonotype came up many times. The V and J genes are TRBV7-6 and TRBJ1-5; tentatively, D is TRBD1 (5 bases). Germline CDR1 and CDR2: SGHVS and FNYEAQ. CDR3 size: 18 residues. V dropped 4 bases and J dropped 0 bases, with 19 bases sitting between them. The DNA for the CDR3 is TGTGCCAGCAGCTCCTTGTCCGGCGCGAGGGGTAGCAATCAGCCCCAGCATTTT. Translating it yields CASSSLSGARGSNQPQHF.

This clonotype was found many times. This chain connects TRBV18 to TRBJ2-5, with D possibly TRBD2 on 6 matching bases. The CDR3 contains 13 residues. Trimming shortened V by 6 bases and J by 3 bases, and 11 bases separated the two germline ends. Germline CDR1 is KGHSH and CDR2 is LQKENI. The CDR3 loop is CASSRGEEETQYF. DNA of the CDR3: TGTGCCAGCTCTAGAGGGGAGGAAGAGACCCAGTACTTC.

The chain links TRBV12-3 or TRBV12-4 to TRBJ2-5, with a tentative D call TRBD1 (6 bases). CDR3 length equals 14 residues. Trimming left V 6 bases short and J 1 base short, with 12 bases between. This CDR3 reads CASREGVLQETQYF. The CDR3, as DNA: TGTGCCAGCAGAGAGGGGGTCCTCCAAGAGACCCAGTACTTC.

This clonotype has at least ten counts. The chain couples TRBV20-1 to TRBJ2-1; 11 bases match TRBD2. Germline CDR1 is DFQATT and CDR2 is SNEGSKA (reference sequence). Germline trimming cut 2 bases from V and 0 bases from J; bases unmatched to any gene: 9. The CDR3 is 18 residues long. CDR3 region: CSARQISGGVSSYNEQFF. In nucleotides, the CDR3 is TGCAGTGCTAGACAAATTAGCGGGGGGGTCAGCTCCTACAATGAGCAGTTCTTC.